The 29 T cell receptor beta chains below come from one sample, sequenced in a study of T cells in women clearing cervical HPV infection. Here immunoSEQ multiplex PCR was the method, and the copy in TCRdb shows in-frame clones only, minus some. Its table lists more than 40,000 clones. Sequencing was performed on blood buffy coat. All receptors come from a woman aged 18 to 75 with a cervical HPV16 infection that either progressed to CIN3+ or cleared (not recorded which).

Details on this clone: The read terminates 3 residues before the CDR3 end, so the remaining end is supplied by the germline J gene. The chain carries TRBV18 and TRBJ1-2; D uncertain. Germline V gene data show CDR1 as KGHSH and CDR2 as LQKENI. This CDR3 contains 17 residues. CDR3 loop: CASSRSEASGRTDTYTF. CDR3 DNA (partial): TGTGCCAGCTCACGGTCGGAAGCTAGCGGGCGCACAGATACC.

Turning to this clone: The read ends 3 residues shy of where the CDR3 ends; the end is completed using the germline J gene. The rearrangement joins TRBV10-1 to TRBJ1-2; 7 bases line up with TRBD1. The CDR3 sequence is 17 residues long. CDR1 WNHNN and CDR2 SYGVQD come from the germline V gene (reference sequence). Unmatched junction bases numbered 8, after V lost 0 bases and J lost 1 base. The CDR3 DNA, read in part, is TGCGCCAGCAGTGAGTCGTACGGCGGGACAGTTAACTATGGC. It encodes CASSESYGGTVNYG. The entire CDR3 protein reads CASSESYGGTVNYGYTF.

CDR3 sequence: CASSRGGNSNQPQYF. The CDR3 DNA, read in part, is TGTGCCAGCAGTCGAGGGGGCAATAGCAATCAGCCG. V is TRBV7-2 and J is TRBJ2-3; 7 bases line up with TRBD1. Read data end 3 residues before the CDR3 end; the end is taken from the germline J gene. Germline CDR1 is SGHTA and CDR2 is FQGNSA. CDR3 length: 15 amino acids.

Note on this clone: Germline is not matched at one junction end, which may reflect a read error. The read terminates 3 residues before the CDR3 end, so the remaining end is supplied by the germline J gene. The sample has other DNA sequences that encode this CDR3 too. The rearrangement joins TRBV5-1 to TRBJ1-2; possible D gene TRBD1, 5 bases. CDR3 size: 13 residues. CDR1 SGHRS and CDR2 YFSETQ come from the germline V gene. CDR3 in amino acids: CASSWARDYGYTF. The CDR3 bases that were read are TGCGCCAGCAGCTGGGCGAGGGACTATGGG.

To note about this clone: The read gets to within 3 residues of the CDR3 end, and the germline J gene fills in the rest. This sequence joins TRBV2 and TRBJ2-7; the match to TRBD2 covers 9 bases. Germline values: CDR1 SNHLY, CDR2 FYNNEI. The V gene end was trimmed by 3 bases and the J gene end by 2 bases; junction bases not matched to a gene: 5. CDR3 size: 15 residues. CDR3 DNA, as far as it was read: TGTGCCAGCAGTGATCGGCGGGGGGGCCCCTACGAG. This encodes CASSDRRGGPYE. In full, the CDR3 reads CASSDRRGGPYEQYF.

On this clone: The read is 3 residues too short to cover the CDR3 end, so that end is filled in from the germline J gene. This rearrangement joins TRBV5-5 to TRBJ2-3; 8 nucleotides line up with TRBD1. The CDR3 totals 14 residues. Germline assignment: CDR1 SGHKS and CDR2 YYEKEE (reference sequence). CDR3 loop: CASSLLQGGTPQYF. The covered CDR3 bases are TGTGCCAGCAGCTTGTTACAGGGGGGTACGCCG.

Comments on this clone: The sequence runs out 3 residues before the end of the CDR3; the remainder is reconstructed from the germline J gene. This sequence joins TRBV30 and TRBJ2-7; 13 bases map to TRBD2. From germline, CDR1 is GTSNPN and CDR2 SVGIG (reference sequence). V dropped 2 bases and J dropped 0; count of bases not matched to a gene: 7. The CDR3 has 17 residues. CDR3 bases read: TGTGCCTGGAGTCATGGGACTAGCGGGGTTTACTCCTACGAG. Protein sequence: CAWSHGTSGVYSYE. The whole CDR3 protein reads CAWSHGTSGVYSYEQYF.

Regarding this clone: The read finishes 3 residues shy of the CDR3 end, and the germline J gene is used to complete it. The chain uses TRBV28 and TRBJ1-5; 8 bases match TRBD1. Germline-derived CDR1 and CDR2 are MDHEN and SYDVKM. The CDR3 has 17 amino acids. Trimming cost V 5 bases and J 3 bases; bases outside gene matches: 12. The CDR3 spells CASSQIGRGLDNQPQHF. Incomplete CDR3 DNA: TGTGCCAGCAGTCAAATCGGCAGGGGGCTAGACAATCAGCCC.

A note on this clone: The read stops 3 residues short of the end of the CDR3; the missing end is completed from the germline J gene. The V call is TRBV12-3 or TRBV12-4, the J call TRBJ2-1; no reliable D call. The CDR3 totals 13 residues. Trimming removed 3 bases from V and 1 base from J, with 4 bases in between. The sequenced CDR3 bases are TGTGCCAGCAGTTTCAGTTCCTACAATGAG. Translating it yields CASSFSSYNE. The whole CDR3 is CASSFSSYNEQFF.

As concerns this clone: The CDR3 goes on 3 residues after the read ends, and that part is filled in from the germline J gene. The chain carries TRBV19 and TRBJ2-1; tentatively, D is TRBD1 (6 bases). Trimming pared 5 bases from V and 3 bases from J, leaving 8 bases between. Germline V CDR1 and CDR2: LNHDA, SQIVND (reference sequence). The CDR3 consists of 13 residues. CDR3 DNA (partial): TGTGCCAGTAGTCCGGACAGCTACAATGAG. Its protein product is CASSPDSYNE. The CDR3 in its entirety is CASSPDSYNEQFF.

Concerning this clone itself: The CDR3 end is not reached by the read, which stops 3 residues before it; the germline J gene fills it in. The chain combines TRBV18 with TRBJ2-2; the match to TRBD1 covers 11 bases. Trimming removed 3 bases from V and 3 bases from J; junction bases left unmatched: 0. The CDR3 is made up of 15 amino acids. CDR1 and CDR2 (germline): KGHSH, LQKENI. CDR3 protein: CASSPGQGDTGELFF. The DNA read from the CDR3 is TGTGCCAGCTCACCGGGACAGGGGGACACCGGGGAG.

Worth noting for this clone: The sequenced fragment ends 3 residues before the CDR3 boundary, so the rest is inferred from the germline J gene. V gene TRBV2 combines with J gene TRBJ2-2; TRBD1 matches at 7 bases. V lost 4 bases, J lost 8 bases, and 4 bases stayed unmatched. CDR3 length equals 13 residues. CDR1 SNHLY and CDR2 FYNNEI come from the germline V gene. CDR3 DNA (partial): TGTGCCAGCAGTGGACAGGGAAGAGGGGAG. Residues: CASSGQGRGE. The whole CDR3 is CASSGQGRGELFF. The full variable domain, with the rest looked up from reference TRBV2 and TRBJ2-2, is EPEVTQTPSHQVTQMGQEVILRCVPISNHLYFYWYRQILGQKVEFLVSFYNNEISEKSEIFDDQFSVERPDGSNFTLKIRSTKLEDSAMYFCASSGQGRGELFFGEGSRLTVL.

The CDR3 DNA, read in part, is TGCGCCAGCAGCCAAGATCCGGGACAGGGGGCAAAGTACGAG. Protein sequence: CASSQDPGQGAKYE. The entire CDR3 protein reads CASSQDPGQGAKYEQYF. The V gene is TRBV4-1, the J gene TRBJ2-7, with 12 nucleotides matching TRBD1. The read ends 3 residues before the CDR3 terminus; that terminus is restored from the germline J gene. The CDR3 spans 17 residues. CDR1 is MGHRA and CDR2 is YSYEKL in the germline V gene. The junction had 7 bases not matched to a gene; V was cut back by 0 bases and J by 4 bases.

With regard to this clone: The missing CDR3 end, 3 residues past where the read stops, is filled in from the germline J gene. The chain recombines TRBV19 with TRBJ1-2; 9 positions agree with TRBD1. Germline V gene lookup returns CDR1 LNHDA and CDR2 SQIVND (reference sequence). This CDR3 comprises 13 residues. The J segment lost 6 bases and the V segment lost 4 bases, leaving 3 bases of the junction unmatched. The CDR3 is CASSTTGGDGYTF. CDR3 DNA, as far as it was read: TGTGCCAGTAGTACGACAGGGGGAGATGGC.

CDR3 DNA (partial): TGCGCCAGCAGCTTGGCTGGGTCTTTAGGGAATGAG. This codes for CASSLAGSLGNE. The whole CDR3 sequence reads CASSLAGSLGNEQFF. The chain couples TRBV5-1 to TRBJ2-1; the D is unclear. The read ends 3 residues early relative to the CDR3; the germline J gene fills the gap. Germline CDR1 and CDR2: SGHRS and YFSETQ. V was shortened by 0 bases and J by 7 bases, with 14 bases between the two germline ends. The CDR3 loop spans 15 amino acids.

Of note for this clone: The read gets to within 3 residues of the CDR3 end, and the germline J gene fills in the rest. The rearrangement uses TRBV20-1 and TRBJ2-3; D is unresolved. The CDR3 contains 15 residues. V lost 6 bases to trimming and J lost 2 bases, with 18 bases between them. CDR1 is DFQATT and CDR2 is SNEGSKA in the germline V gene (reference sequence). CDR3 DNA (partial): TGCAGTGCCGCAACCGCCTCGAGCCTCACAGATACG. Encoded protein: CSAATASSLTDT. In full, the CDR3 is CSAATASSLTDTQYF.

A note on this clone: The CDR3 is cut off 3 residues early in the read; its end comes from the germline J gene. This chain uses TRBV20-1 with TRBJ2-5; D might be TRBD1 (6 bases). The CDR3 totals 15 residues. V lost 0 bases and J lost 2, with 13 bases in between. CDR1 and CDR2 (germline): DFQATT, SNEGSKA (reference sequence). The sequenced CDR3 bases are TGCAGTGCTAGAGATCCATTGAGGGGGCAAGAGACC. Translated: CSARDPLRGQET. The whole CDR3 sequence reads CSARDPLRGQETQYF.

A note on this clone: Sequencing ends 3 residues short of the CDR3 end; the germline J gene provides the rest. The V gene is TRBV18, the J gene TRBJ2-3; 12 nucleotides agree with TRBD2. V shed 7 bases, J shed 2 bases, and the junction held 4 bases outside the gene matches. CDR1 KGHSH and CDR2 LQKENI come from the germline V gene. The CDR3 has 15 residues. Partial CDR3 DNA: TGTGCCAGCTTCCGGACTAGCGGGGCCACAGATACG. Amino acid sequence: CASFRTSGATDT. In full, the CDR3 reads CASFRTSGATDTQYF.

Points on this clone: The read comes to an end 3 residues before the CDR3 does, leaving the germline J gene to fill in the end. The V and J genes are TRBV7-9 and TRBJ2-5, with 9 bases that match TRBD2. The CDR3 extends over 14 amino acids. Per the germline V gene, CDR1 is SEHNR and CDR2 is FQNEAQ (reference sequence). Trimming cost V 7 bases and J 5 bases; bases outside gene matches: 8. Incomplete CDR3 DNA: TGTGCCAGCAAGCTGGCGGGGGGGGCGGAGACC. This gives the protein CASKLAGGAET. The full CDR3 protein is CASKLAGGAETQYF. Filled out from reference TRBV7-9 and TRBJ2-5, the complete variable domain reads DTGVSQNPRHKITKRGQNVTFRCDPISEHNRLYWYRQTLGQGPEFLTYFQNEAQLEKSRLLSDRFSAERPKGSFSTLEIQRTEQGDSAMYLCASKLAGGAETQYFGPGTRLLVL.

The sequenced part of the CDR3 DNA is TGTGCCTGGAGTGTACGGGGGGCCAGGTATATGGATGAC. As protein: CAWSVRGARYMDD. The whole CDR3 region reads CAWSVRGARYMDDYTF. This chain links TRBV30 with TRBJ1-2; D may be TRBD1 (6 bases). Read data end 3 residues before the CDR3 end; the end is taken from the germline J gene. The CDR3 sequence is 16 residues long. Germline V CDR1 and CDR2: GTSNPN, SVGIG (reference sequence). The full variable domain, rest sourced from reference TRBV30 and TRBJ1-2, is SQTIHQWPATLVQPVGSPLSLECTVEGTSNPNLYWYRQAAGRGLQLLFYSVGIGQISSEVPQNLSASRPQDRQFILSSKKLLLSDSGFYLCAWSVRGARYMDDYTFGSGTRLTVV.

Note on this clone: The read gets to within 3 residues of the CDR3 end, and the germline J gene fills in the rest. The chain combines TRBV4-1 with TRBJ2-7; possibly TRBD1 for D (5 bases). The CDR3 length is 16 residues. Deletions cut 0 bases from V and 2 bases from J, with 14 bases between. Looked up from germline, CDR1 is MGHRA and CDR2 is YSYEKL. CDR3 in amino acids: CASSQDWGQGAYEQYF. The covered CDR3 bases are TGCGCCAGCAGCCAAGATTGGGGCCAAGGGGCCTACGAG.

Comments on this clone: The read falls 3 residues short of the CDR3 end, and the missing part is taken from the germline J gene. The sample contains more than one DNA sequence encoding this CDR3. J is TRBJ2-2 and V is TRBV18; TRBD1 agrees at 7 bases. The CDR3 has 16 amino acids. Looked up from germline, CDR1 is KGHSH and CDR2 is LQKENI. The CDR3 sequence: CSTTTGQPTNTGELFF. CDR3 bases read: TGTTCCACAACAACGGGACAGCCTACGAACACCGGGGAG.

Worth noting for this clone: The DNA ends 3 residues before the CDR3 does, and the rest of the CDR3 is filled in from the germline J gene. The chain employs TRBV7-9 and TRBJ2-3; D remains unclear. CDR1 is SEHNR and CDR2 is FQNEAQ in the germline V gene (reference sequence). This CDR3 has 12 residues. Partial CDR3 DNA: TGTGCCAGCAGCTTAGGACATGAGACG. The encoded protein is CASSLGHET. The whole CDR3 region reads CASSLGHETQYF. The whole variable domain, filled in from reference TRBV7-9 and TRBJ2-3, reads DTGVSQNPRHKITKRGQNVTFRCDPISEHNRLYWYRQTLGQGPEFLTYFQNEAQLEKSRLLSDRFSAERPKGSFSTLEIQRTEQGDSAMYLCASSLGHETQYFGPGTRLTVL.

On this clone: The read comes to an end 3 residues before the CDR3 does, leaving the germline J gene to fill in the end. This chain connects TRBV27 to TRBJ2-7, with 12 bases identical to TRBD2. CDR1 and CDR2 (germline): MNHEY, SMNVEV (reference sequence). This CDR3 comprises 16 residues. Unmatched junction bases numbered 7, after V lost 4 bases and J lost 3 bases. The CDR3 here is CASSSLAGGPIYEQYF. Incomplete CDR3 DNA: TGTGCCAGCAGTTCTCTAGCGGGGGGGCCGATCTACGAG.

Details on this clone: Read sequence stops 3 residues before the CDR3 end, and the germline J gene provides the missing end. The V call is TRBV20-1, the J call TRBJ1-4; D is perhaps TRBD1 (5 bases). The CDR3 consists of 13 residues. In germline, CDR1 is DFQATT, CDR2 SNEGSKA (reference sequence). The CDR3 reads CSAMLSGANVLFF. Partial CDR3 DNA: TGCAGTGCTATGCTCTCTGGGGCCAACGTA.

Comment on this clone: Sequencing ends 3 residues short of the CDR3 end; the germline J gene provides the rest. This rearrangement joins TRBV11-2 to TRBJ1-6, with a possible D match to TRBD1 (5 bases). Germline values: CDR1 SGHAT, CDR2 FQNNGV. CDR3 length equals 15 residues. V was cut by 2 bases and J by 10 bases, with 15 bases left in between. The covered CDR3 bases are TGTGCCAGCAGCTTAATGATCGGGGGGATCTCACCC. Its translation is CASSLMIGGISP. The full CDR3 protein is CASSLMIGGISPLHF.

As for this clone: The sequenced fragment ends 3 residues before the CDR3 boundary, so the rest is inferred from the germline J gene. The chain employs TRBV7-9 and TRBJ1-1; D remains unclear. This CDR3 comprises 13 residues. Trimming stripped 6 bases from V and 5 bases from J, with 13 bases between. Germline V CDR1 and CDR2: SEHNR, FQNEAQ (reference sequence). The covered CDR3 bases are TGTGCCAGCAGGGAACGCGGTCCAACTGAA. Residues: CASRERGPTE. The complete CDR3 sequence is CASRERGPTEAFF.

Worth noting for this clone: The read comes to an end 3 residues before the CDR3 does, leaving the germline J gene to fill in the end. The chain employs TRBV7-7 and TRBJ2-2; tentatively, D is TRBD2 (7 bases). Per the germline V gene, CDR1 is SSHAT and CDR2 is FNYEAQ (reference sequence). The length of the CDR3 is 13 residues. V was trimmed by 8 bases and J by 5 bases, leaving 12 bases between them. The sequenced part of the CDR3 DNA is TGTGCCAGCCAGGGAGGGGGAACCGGGGAG. Protein product: CASQGGGTGE. From start to end, the CDR3 is CASQGGGTGELFF.

The CDR3 bases that were read are TGTGCCAGCAGCTTAAGGCCCTCCTACAATGAG. It codes for CASSLRPSYNE. The whole CDR3 protein reads CASSLRPSYNEQFF. The genes are TRBV7-6 and TRBJ2-1, with unresolved D. The CDR3 end lies 3 residues beyond the end of the read and is filled in from the germline J gene. CDR1 and CDR2 from the germline V gene are SGHVS and FNYEAQ. Trimming removed 2 bases at V and 0 bases at J, with 5 bases between. CDR3 size: 14 residues.